A single sample gave rise to the 27 T cell receptor beta chains below, sequenced in a study of regulatory T cells in long-lasting Graves disease. TCR beta libraries were built with iRepertoire HTBI primers and Arm-PCR of CDR3 regions. TCRdb reprocessed the multiplex PCR reads via MiXCR and lists one record per CDR3 protein. In the table there are around 460,000 distinct CDR3 sequences, roughly 23% of which are singletons. Indicated time point: persistent/refractory GD, antithyroid drugs over 5 years with positive TRAb. The TCR library was made from RNA extracted from PBMCs. This sample comprised peripheral blood mononuclear cells (PBMCs), obtained when the disease was refractory, from a patient treated with antithyroid drugs. All receptors come from a female donor with Graves disease.

At least ten counts were recorded for this clonotype. The chain combines TRBV20-1 with TRBJ1-1, with D unresolved. This CDR3 spans 10 amino acids. Germline V gene sequence: CDR1 DFQATT, CDR2 SNEGSKA (reference sequence). Trimming shortened V by 4 bases and J by 3 bases, and 3 bases separated the two germline ends. CDR3 residues: CSAMDTEAFF. CDR3 nucleotides: TGCAGTGCTATGGACACTGAAGCTTTCTTT.

This clonotype showed up many times. V and J are TRBV20-1 and TRBJ2-7; possible D gene TRBD1, 5 bases. The CDR3 is 14 amino acids. Per the germline V gene, CDR1 is DFQATT and CDR2 is SNEGSKA (reference sequence). CDR3 protein: CNAPPAGINYEQYF. CDR3 nucleotides: TGCAATGCCCCACCTGCAGGGATAAACTACGAGCAGTACTTC.

This clonotype was counted ten times or more. J is TRBJ1-1 and V is TRBV12-3 or TRBV12-4; D is undetermined. The CDR3 loop spans 13 amino acids. V was trimmed by 5 bases and J by 12 bases, leaving 19 bases between them. In DNA, the CDR3 is TGTGCCAGCAGTAATGACGGGCTTTCCGGAACTTTCTTT. It codes for CASSNDGLSGTFF.

This clonotype was counted a few times. V is TRBV19 and J is TRBJ1-6; D is uncertain. From germline, CDR1 is LNHDA and CDR2 SQIVND (reference sequence). The CDR3 consists of 12 residues. The V end was cut by 7 bases, the J end by 7 bases, with 8 bases between. In DNA form, the CDR3 reads TGTGCCAGTAAGCAGAAGAATTCACCCCTCCACTTT. This codes for CASKQKNSPLHF.

This clonotype was detected ten times or more. V usage is TRBV11-2 and J usage is TRBJ2-5, with D maybe TRBD1 (6 bases). The germline V gene encodes CDR1 SGHAT and CDR2 FQNNGV. V was pared by 6 bases and J by 4 bases, with 12 bases between. The length of the CDR3 is 13 residues. The CDR3 region is CASSFTGTETQYF. The CDR3 nucleotides read TGTGCCAGCAGTTTTACAGGGACAGAGACCCAGTACTTC.

In this sample, this clonotype turned up a few times. The chain combines TRBV6-1 with TRBJ1-6; TRBD1 might be the D (6 bases). CDR3 length: 14 amino acids. Per the germline V gene, CDR1 is MNHNS and CDR2 is SASEGT. Between the trimmed V and J ends, which lost 6 bases and 5 bases, there was a span of 11 bases. The CDR3: CASRNDRNNSPLHF. The CDR3 coding sequence is TGTGCCAGCAGGAACGACAGGAATAATTCACCCCTCCACTTT.

This clonotype was seen more than once but under ten times. The genes are TRBV4-1 and TRBJ2-7; 7 bases align to TRBD1. CDR1 and CDR2 (germline): MGHRA, YSYEKL. This CDR3 contains 15 residues. The V gene end was trimmed by 1 base and the J gene end by 3 bases; junction bases not matched to a gene: 6. CDR3 nucleotide sequence: TGCGCCAGCAGCCAAGGAGGGGGCGCTTTCTACGAGCAGTACTTC. Translation gives CASSQGGGAFYEQYF.

This clonotype has ten or more counts. The gene calls are TRBV7-2 and TRBJ1-5; D remains unclear. V was trimmed by 3 bases and J by 9 bases, leaving 27 bases between them. This CDR3 comprises 18 residues. Germline V lookup: CDR1 SGHTA, CDR2 FQGNSA. The CDR3 nucleotides read TGTGCCAGCAGCTTCCGGTCCGTTGGTCGCAGTTCACGAAGGCCCCAGCATTTT. Translation gives CASSFRSVGRSSRRPQHF.

For the CDR3, the DNA is TGTGCCAGCAGCCAATCGGAGGACTATGGCTACACCTTC. Encoded protein: CASSQSEDYGYTF. V and J are TRBV16 and TRBJ1-2, with D unclear. This CDR3 comprises 13 residues. V was shortened by 0 bases and J by 3 bases, with 5 bases between the two germline ends. CDR1 KGHSY and CDR2 FQNENV come from the germline V gene.

The rearrangement uses TRBV27 and TRBJ2-2, with TRBD2 matching over 16 bases. V lost 8 bases, J lost 8 bases, and 17 bases stayed unmatched. From germline, CDR1 is MNHEY and CDR2 SMNVEV (reference sequence). The CDR3 spans 19 residues. Written as DNA, the CDR3 is TGTGCCAGCGCCCGGACGGCTACGGGACTAGCGGGAGGGTCGGGGGAGCTGTTTTTT. It translates to CASARTATGLAGGSGELFF.

The chain recombines TRBV7-9 with TRBJ2-7; TRBD1 agrees at 8 bases. The CDR3 is made up of 15 amino acids. V lost 5 bases, J lost 2 bases, and 8 bases stayed unmatched. Germline values: CDR1 SEHNR, CDR2 FQNEAQ (reference sequence). CDR3 nucleotide sequence: TGTGCCAGCAGCGCCGACAGGGGAGATCCCTACGAGCAGTACTTC. Amino acids: CASSADRGDPYEQYF.

There are many counts of this clonotype. This chain joins TRBV6-1 and TRBJ1-2, with a possible D match to TRBD1 (6 bases). V dropped 5 bases and J dropped 8 bases, with 21 bases sitting between them. This CDR3 is built from 15 residues. Germline-derived CDR1 and CDR2 are MNHNS and SASEGT. The CDR3 nucleotides read TGTGCCAGCAGTCGCCCGGACAGAACGCTTGGGGGCTACACCTTC. Its protein is CASSRPDRTLGGYTF.

CDR3 region: CASSLGRGTGDTQYF. The DNA for the CDR3 is TGTGCCAGCAGCTTGGGGAGAGGGACGGGAGATACGCAGTATTTT. The genes are TRBV11-1 and TRBJ2-3, with D perhaps given as TRBD1 or TRBD2 (5 bases each). The CDR3 contains 15 residues. Deletions cut 3 bases from V and 5 bases from J, with 15 bases between. The germline gives CDR1 SGHAT, CDR2 FQDESV (reference sequence).

This clonotype was counted ten times or more. The CDR3 region has the DNA TGTGCCAGCAGCCCGCCGGGACTAGGTAACGAGCAGTACTTC. Its protein is CASSPPGLGNEQYF. V usage is TRBV12-3 or TRBV12-4 and J usage is TRBJ2-7; 8 bases match TRBD2. Trimming took 6 bases from V and 5 from J; bases not matched to a gene: 9. The CDR3 runs 14 residues.

There are a few counts of this clonotype. The gene calls are TRBV28 and TRBJ2-3; D gene uncertain. The CDR3 spans 13 residues. Trimming stripped 3 bases from V and 1 base from J, with 5 bases between. The germline V gene has CDR1 MDHEN and CDR2 SYDVKM. In nucleotides, the CDR3 is TGTGCCAGCAGTTTCCCAGGCACAGATACGCAGTATTTT. Translated, it gives CASSFPGTDTQYF.

As for this clonotype: A read error may produce the germline difference seen at one junction end. The chain uses TRBV12-3 or TRBV12-4 and TRBJ2-5; D remains unclear. This CDR3 comprises 13 residues. The CDR3 nucleotides read TGTGCCAGCAGTCCCCTAGTCCTGGAAACCCGGTACTTC. It encodes CASSPLVLETRYF.

This chain connects TRBV3-1 to TRBJ2-5; the D is unclear. The V end lost 4 bases, the J end lost 5 bases, and 14 bases lay between the germline ends. This CDR3 region has 14 residues. Germline V gene lookup returns CDR1 LGHDT and CDR2 YNNKEL (reference sequence). CDR3 sequence: CASSPFAAMETQYF. DNA of the CDR3: TGTGCCAGCAGCCCTTTCGCAGCAATGGAGACCCAGTACTTC.

The V gene is TRBV20-1, the J gene TRBJ2-7; 9 bases align to TRBD1. The CDR3 covers 14 residues. V lost 1 base to trimming and J lost 5 bases; unmatched junction nucleotides: 6. Germline assignment: CDR1 DFQATT and CDR2 SNEGSKA (reference sequence). CDR3 loop: CSARGGTGRHEQYF. In nucleotides, the CDR3 is TGCAGTGCTAGAGGCGGGACAGGGCGGCACGAGCAGTACTTC.

The chain couples TRBV5-8 to TRBJ2-5, with 7 bases fitting TRBD2. The CDR3 runs to 13 residues. The J segment lost 5 bases and the V segment lost 7 bases, leaving 8 bases of the junction unmatched. From germline, CDR1 is SGHTS and CDR2 YDEGEE. The CDR3 bases are TGTGCCAGCTACAGCGGGACCGGGGAGACCCAGTACTTC. It codes for CASYSGTGETQYF. The complete variable domain, with remaining parts taken from reference TRBV5-8 and TRBJ2-5, reads EAGVTQSPTHLIKTRGQQATLRCSPISGHTSVYWYQQALGLGLQFLLWYDEGEERNRGNFPPRFSGRQFPNYSSELNVNALELEDSALYLCASYSGTGETQYFGPGTRLLVL.

This clonotype has just a few counts. The rearrangement links TRBV30 to TRBJ2-5; D unclear. V lost 8 bases and J 4 bases, leaving 11 bases between the germline ends. Germline lookup yields CDR1 GTSNPN and CDR2 SVGIG (reference sequence). The CDR3 loop spans 11 amino acids. The CDR3 here is CALGLLETQYF. CDR3 bases: TGTGCCCTGGGCCTGTTAGAGACCCAGTACTTC.

Note on this clonotype: Being one base from a much bigger clone, this may be a read error. The chain uses TRBV7-3 and TRBJ2-7; 9 positions agree with TRBD2. CDR1 SGHTA and CDR2 FQGTGA come from the germline V gene. This CDR3 is 18 amino acids long. Losses at the gene ends were 2 bases for V and 5 bases for J; bases not matched to a gene: 16. The CDR3 region is CASSLDPLPLAGVHEQYF. For the CDR3, the DNA is TGTGCCAGCAGCTTAGACCCCCTCCCCTTAGCGGGAGTCCACGAGCAGTACTTC.

In its sample, this clonotype was seen a few times. The rearrangement uses TRBV30 and TRBJ1-1; 7 nucleotides agree with TRBD1. Germline CDR1 reads GTSNPN; CDR2 reads SVGIG (reference sequence). The ends lost 7 bases at V and 8 bases at J; junction bases unmatched: 13. The length of the CDR3 is 13 residues. The CDR3 DNA is TGTGCCTCCAGACAGGGAAGGTTTGGCGAAGCTTTCTTT. Amino acid sequence: CASRQGRFGEAFF. Drawing the rest from reference TRBV30 and TRBJ1-1, the complete variable domain is SQTIHQWPATLVQPVGSPLSLECTVEGTSNPNLYWYRQAAGRGLQLLFYSVGIGQISSEVPQNLSASRPQDRQFILSSKKLLLSDSGFYLCASRQGRFGEAFFGQGTRLTVV.

Comments on this clonotype: This clone may be a read error of a much larger clone one base away. The CDR3 spells CASITRDRGYEQYF. CDR3 coding DNA: TGTGCCAGCATTACGCGGGACAGGGGCTACGAGCAGTACTTC. The chain carries TRBV12-3 or TRBV12-4 and TRBJ2-7; 10 bases map to TRBD1. After removal of 7 bases from V and 3 bases from J, the junction contained 6 bases not matched to a gene. The CDR3 covers 14 residues.

This clonotype has only one observation. Just one base apart from a much larger clone, this may be a read error. This sequence joins TRBV12-3 or TRBV12-4 and TRBJ1-2; D call uncertain. This CDR3 is built from 13 residues. V lost 6 bases and J 4 bases, leaving 12 bases between the germline ends. CDR3 sequence (DNA): TGTGCCAGCAGCCTTTCCGCACTCTATGGCTACACCTTC. Translation gives CASSLSALYGYTF.

This clonotype was picked up many times. The rearrangement uses TRBV12-3 or TRBV12-4 and TRBJ1-5; 7 bases fit TRBD1. V lost 2 bases and J lost 1; bases outside the gene matches: 2. There are 15 residues in the CDR3. For the CDR3, the DNA is TGTGCCAGCAGTTTAAGGGGGCAGAGCAATCAGCCCCAGCATTTT. Its protein product is CASSLRGQSNQPQHF.

This clonotype came up many times. The chain uses TRBV7-2 and TRBJ2-5; the D is unclear. The CDR3 covers 13 residues. Germline lookup yields CDR1 SGHTA and CDR2 FQGNSA. V lost 6 bases to trimming and J lost 2 bases, with 10 bases between them. CDR3 residues: CASRLHPQETQYF. The CDR3 region has the DNA TGTGCCAGCAGGCTACACCCACAAGAGACCCAGTACTTC.

J is TRBJ2-1 and V is TRBV29-1; D is unclear. There are 13 residues in the CDR3. CDR1 and CDR2 from the germline V gene are SQVTM and ANQGSEA. V was pared by 3 bases and J by 4 bases, with 10 bases between. CDR3 in amino acids: CSVDEEGYNEQFF. CDR3 nucleotide sequence: TGCAGCGTTGATGAGGAAGGATACAATGAGCAGTTCTTC.